This entry lists 27 T cell receptor beta chains sequenced from one sample in a study of CD8+CD57+ T cells in acquired aplastic anemia. Profiling of TCR beta VDJ combinations and CDR3 sequences used genomic DNA as template. Each CDR3 protein gets one entry after TCRdb re-called the reads with MiXCR. In the table there are 150,000 or so distinct CDR3 sequences, roughly half of which are singletons. In patients chosen for sequencing, flow cytometry had shown CD8+CD57+ cell expansion. Sequenced sample: sorted CD4+, CD8+, or CD8+CD57+ T cells (not recorded which) from PBMCs. Receptor source: a human donor with aplastic anemia.

This clonotype was seen more than once but under ten times. The V and J genes are TRBV6-1 and TRBJ1-3, with a possible D match to TRBD1 (6 bases). V was clipped by 6 bases and J by 0 bases, with 12 bases between them. CDR1 and CDR2 from the germline V gene are MNHNS and SASEGT. The CDR3 has 15 residues. CDR3 amino acids: CASSPDRSSGNTIYF. For the CDR3, the DNA is TGTGCCAGCAGCCCCGACAGGAGCTCTGGAAACACCATATATTTT.

This clonotype showed up many times. The CDR3 nucleotides are TGTGCCAGTAGCATAAGTAGCGGGGGGGCAGATACGCAGTATTTT. It yields the protein CASSISSGGADTQYF. The rearrangement uses TRBV19 and TRBJ2-3; TRBD2 agrees at 11 bases. The germline V gene encodes CDR1 LNHDA and CDR2 SQIVND (reference sequence). The CDR3 spans 15 residues. Losses at the gene ends were 6 bases for V and 4 bases for J; bases not matched to a gene: 6.

For this clonotype: This may be a read error, as it is one base from a much larger clone. The chain links TRBV11-1 to TRBJ2-3; maybe TRBD1 (6 bases). Per germline, CDR1 SGHAT and CDR2 FQDESV (reference sequence). The CDR3 extends over 15 amino acids. For the CDR3, the DNA is TGTGCCATCAGCTCAACAGGACAGCACACAGATACGCAGTATTTT. It yields the protein CAISSTGQHTDTQYF.

Comments on this clonotype: This may arise from a read error, as a much more abundant clone is one base away. V usage is TRBV5-1 and J usage is TRBJ1-1; D is unclear. Per germline, CDR1 SGHRS and CDR2 YFSETQ. There are 17 residues in the CDR3. Trimming left V 5 bases short and J 0 bases short, with 20 bases between. CDR3: CASREGPYSRMNTEAFF. As DNA, the CDR3 is TGCGCCAGCAGGGAGGGTCCGTATAGCCGAATGAACACTGAAGCTTTCTTT.

Points on this clonotype: One end of the junction does not line up with germline, which may come from a read error. The chain employs TRBV15 and TRBJ1-1; no firm D call. Germline values: CDR1 LNHNV, CDR2 YYDKDF (reference sequence). There are 18 residues in the CDR3. CDR3 bases: TGTGCCACCAGCGGAGACAAAAGCACAGCGAGCTTGGACACTGAAGCTTTCTTT. This translates into CATSGDKSTASLDTEAFF.

This clonotype was observed at least ten times. The chain carries TRBV4-1 and TRBJ1-4; 9 bases fit TRBD1. The CDR3 has 15 residues. J lost 5 bases, V lost 1 base, and 2 bases had no gene match. CDR1 and CDR2 from the germline V gene are MGHRA and YSYEKL. DNA of the CDR3: TGCGCCAGCAGCCAAGGGGACAGGGAAAATGAAAAACTGTTTTTT. This translates into CASSQGDRENEKLFF.

Ten or more counts support this clonotype. The chain links TRBV5-5 to TRBJ1-5, with D uncertain. Germline lookup yields CDR1 SGHKS and CDR2 YYEKEE (reference sequence). This CDR3 comprises 13 residues. V lost 4 bases and J 6 bases, leaving 11 bases between the germline ends. CDR3 in amino acids: CASSRNEVQPQHF. The CDR3 DNA reads TGTGCCAGCAGCAGAAATGAGGTTCAGCCCCAGCATTTT.

This clonotype was observed many times. The chain links TRBV28 to TRBJ1-2; D gene unclear. Looked up from germline, CDR1 is MDHEN and CDR2 is SYDVKM. The length of the CDR3 is 13 residues. V was pared by 2 bases and J by 6 bases, with 10 bases between. DNA of the CDR3: TGTGCCAGCAGTTTACGCCGGGAAGATGGCTACACCTTC. Translation: CASSLRREDGYTF.

This clonotype showed up many times. The chain links TRBV7-9 to TRBJ1-6; D is uncertain. Trimming shortened V by 4 bases and J by 5 bases, and 12 bases separated the two germline ends. This CDR3 has 15 residues. CDR1 is SEHNR, CDR2 FQNEAQ, per germline (reference sequence). CDR3 bases: TGTGCCAGCAGCTCGGACGGACGGGATAATTCACCCCTCCACTTT. This codes for CASSSDGRDNSPLHF.

The J gene is TRBJ1-5, the V gene TRBV6-2 or TRBV6-3, with a weak D call TRBD1 (5 bases). Trimming took off 2 bases at V and 6 bases at J, with 20 bases between the two ends. Germline values: CDR1 MNHEY, CDR2 SVGEGT. This CDR3 has 17 amino acids. As DNA, the CDR3 is TGTGCCAGCAGTTACGCCCCGATACGGGACCGTCGTCAGCCCCAGCATTTT. It encodes CASSYAPIRDRRQPQHF.

This clonotype was detected many times. V is TRBV12-3 or TRBV12-4 and J is TRBJ2-2; the D gene could be TRBD1 or TRBD2 (5 bases each). The V end lost 5 bases, the J end lost 1 base, and 11 bases lay between the germline ends. The CDR3 totals 15 residues. The CDR3 loop reads CASSEGSGNTGELFF. CDR3 nucleotides: TGTGCCAGCAGTGAGGGGTCAGGGAACACCGGGGAGCTGTTTTTT.

The table lists this clonotype with many counts. V gene TRBV2 combines with J gene TRBJ1-2; D gene ambiguous. Germline assignment: CDR1 SNHLY and CDR2 FYNNEI. Between the trimmed V and J ends, which lost 10 bases and 8 bases, there was a span of 20 bases. The CDR3 totals 13 residues. CDR3 in amino acids: CATIGGVAEGYTF. The CDR3 DNA reads as TGTGCCACCATAGGCGGGGTGGCGGAAGGCTACACCTTC.

This clonotype has at least ten counts. The chain has TRBV4-1 and TRBJ2-3; D gene ambiguous. Germline CDR1 MGHRA, CDR2 YSYEKL. The ends were cut back, 0 bases at V and 5 bases at J, with 9 bases in the middle. The CDR3 loop spans 14 amino acids. In DNA, the CDR3 is TGCGCCAGCAGCCAAGACCCTCTGGAAGATACGCAGTATTTT. This codes for CASSQDPLEDTQYF.

The V and J genes are TRBV2 and TRBJ2-2; the D is unclear. The CDR3 is 12 residues long. V was pared by 10 bases and J by 6 bases, with 12 bases between. Germline CDR1 SNHLY, CDR2 FYNNEI. This chain's CDR3 is CATKTEAGELFF. The CDR3 DNA sequence: TGTGCCACTAAAACTGAGGCCGGGGAGCTGTTTTTT. Variable domain in full (rest from reference TRBV2 and TRBJ2-2): EPEVTQTPSHQVTQMGQEVILRCVPISNHLYFYWYRQILGQKVEFLVSFYNNEISEKSEIFDDQFSVERPDGSNFTLKIRSTKLEDSAMYFCATKTEAGELFFGEGSRLTVL.

The J gene is TRBJ2-2, the V gene TRBV2; 10 bases are a match to TRBD2. Germline values: CDR1 SNHLY, CDR2 FYNNEI. The CDR3 consists of 18 residues. Losses at the gene ends were 6 bases for V and 3 bases for J; bases not matched to a gene: 13. This CDR3 reads CASRAKRGGAWDTGELFF. DNA for the CDR3: TGTGCCAGCAGAGCGAAGCGGGGGGGCGCTTGGGACACCGGGGAGCTGTTTTTT.

This clonotype has at least ten counts. This rearrangement joins TRBV5-1 to TRBJ1-1; 8 nucleotides line up with TRBD1. The CDR3 has 15 residues. Per germline, CDR1 SGHRS and CDR2 YFSETQ. V was clipped by 2 bases and J by 2 bases; unmatched bases: 5. The CDR3 DNA reads TGCGCCAGCAGCTTTTCCAGGGGGCTAAACACTGAAGCTTTCTTT. As protein: CASSFSRGLNTEAFF.

In its sample, this clonotype was seen many times. The gene calls are TRBV5-1 and TRBJ2-3, with D possibly being TRBD1 (6 bases). Germline V lookup: CDR1 SGHRS, CDR2 YFSETQ. The CDR3 loop spans 14 amino acids. V was clipped by 5 bases and J by 3 bases, with 13 bases between them. This CDR3 is CASRGHSGTDTQYF. In DNA, the CDR3 is TGCGCCAGCAGGGGACATTCCGGTACAGATACGCAGTATTTT.

The genes are TRBV10-3 and TRBJ1-5, with a tentative D call TRBD1 (5 bases). Germline V CDR1 and CDR2: ENHRY, SYGVKD. V was cut by 10 bases and J by 1 base, with 14 bases left in between. This CDR3 comprises 14 residues. The CDR3 DNA follows: TGTGCCACCAAAGGGGAAGGAAGCAATCAGCCCCAGCATTTT. Its translation: CATKGEGSNQPQHF.

The chain carries TRBV15 and TRBJ1-1; TRBD1 might be the D (6 bases). Germline V gives CDR1 LNHNV, CDR2 YYDKDF (reference sequence). Trimming left V 3 bases short and J 10 bases short, with 21 bases between. The CDR3 contains 15 residues. CDR3 in amino acids: CATSSTPGQVFGAFF. The CDR3 bases are TGTGCCACCAGCAGTACACCGGGACAAGTGTTTGGAGCTTTCTTT.

The chain uses TRBV10-3 and TRBJ2-7; perhaps D is TRBD1 or TRBD2 (5 bases each). The CDR3 is 11 residues long. The ends were cut back, 10 bases at V and 9 bases at J, with 16 bases in the middle. Per the germline V gene, CDR1 is ENHRY and CDR2 is SYGVKD. This chain's CDR3 is CASRVGEGQYF. The CDR3 DNA is TGTGCCAGCAGGGTGGGAGAGGGGCAGTACTTC.

J is TRBJ1-2 and V is TRBV7-9; no definite D call. The germline V and J ends were trimmed by 1 base and 8 bases, with 8 bases remaining between them. The CDR3 is made up of 12 amino acids. Germline loops: CDR1 SEHNR, CDR2 FQNEAQ (reference sequence). CDR3 in amino acids: CASSLEEGGYTF. The CDR3 DNA is TGTGCCAGCAGCTTAGAAGAGGGAGGCTACACCTTC.

The rearrangement links TRBV7-9 to TRBJ1-6; 8 bases map to TRBD1. Germline V lookup: CDR1 SEHNR, CDR2 FQNEAQ (reference sequence). The CDR3 loop spans 15 amino acids. The J segment lost 7 bases and the V segment lost 5 bases, leaving 7 bases of the junction unmatched. The CDR3 loop reads CASSPRQGSNSPLHF. The DNA for the CDR3 is TGTGCCAGCAGCCCGAGACAGGGGTCGAATTCACCCCTCCACTTT.

This clonotype was detected many times. The chain employs TRBV7-8 and TRBJ2-2, with a weak D call TRBD2 (7 bases). Between the trimmed V and J ends, which lost 5 bases and 6 bases, there was a span of 16 bases. Germline loops: CDR1 SGHVS, CDR2 FQNEAQ. The CDR3 is 15 residues long. For the CDR3, the DNA is TGTGCCAGCAGCCACGACAGGCGGGGGTCCGGGGAGCTGTTTTTT. Translation: CASSHDRRGSGELFF.

As to this clonotype: Since no conserved phenylalanine or tryptophan closes the CDR3, a read error is the likely cause. The rearrangement joins TRBV5-1 to TRBJ2-7; 8 bases fit TRBD1. This CDR3 spans 13 amino acids. Germline V gives CDR1 SGHRS, CDR2 YFSETQ. The V gene end was trimmed by 4 bases and the J gene end by 9 bases; junction bases not matched to a gene: 9. The CDR3 protein is CASSTETGAGQYS. DNA of the CDR3: TGCGCCAGCAGCACCGAGACAGGGGCCGGGCAGTACTCC.

In the case of this clonotype: A much larger clone lies one base from this, so it may be a read error. V and J are TRBV6-1 and TRBJ2-5, with a weak D call TRBD2 (5 bases). The CDR3 sequence is 15 residues long. Germline V gene sequence: CDR1 MNHNS, CDR2 SASEGT. V was pared by 2 bases and J by 7 bases, with 17 bases between. The CDR3 protein is CASSECAGSLGTQYF. The DNA of the CDR3 is TGTGCCAGCAGTGAATGCGCTGGGAGTTTAGGGACCCAGTACTTC.

This clonotype was seen repeatedly, ten times or more. This rearrangement joins TRBV4-1 to TRBJ1-2; weak D call: TRBD1 (5 bases). Germline lookup yields CDR1 MGHRA and CDR2 YSYEKL. The CDR3 length is 15 residues. Trimming pared 4 bases from V and 0 bases from J, leaving 12 bases between. The DNA for the CDR3 is TGCGCCAGCAGCCTGGGCGGGGACCCTAACTATGGCTACACCTTC. Residues: CASSLGGDPNYGYTF.

This clonotype was seen many times. The gene calls are TRBV7-9 and TRBJ2-2; 9 bases fit TRBD2. Germline CDR1 is SEHNR and CDR2 is FQNEAQ (reference sequence). The CDR3 has 14 amino acids. With 6 bases clipped from V and 4 bases from J, the junction kept 3 bases outside the gene matches. CDR3 in amino acids: CASRTSGITGELFF. DNA of the CDR3: TGTGCCAGCAGGACTAGCGGCATCACCGGGGAGCTGTTTTTT.